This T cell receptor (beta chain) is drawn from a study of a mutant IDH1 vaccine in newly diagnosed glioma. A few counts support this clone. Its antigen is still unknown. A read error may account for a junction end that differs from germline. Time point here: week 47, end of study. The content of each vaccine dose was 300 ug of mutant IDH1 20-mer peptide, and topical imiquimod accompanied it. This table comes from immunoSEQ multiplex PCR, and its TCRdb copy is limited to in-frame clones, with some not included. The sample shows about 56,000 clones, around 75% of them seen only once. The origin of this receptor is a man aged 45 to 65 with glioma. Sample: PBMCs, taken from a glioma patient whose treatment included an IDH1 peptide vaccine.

The CDR3 nucleotides read TGTGCCAGCAGGAAGGACTCCGATAATTCACCCCTCCACTTT. Protein product: CASRKDSDNSPLHF. The gene calls are TRBV6-1 and TRBJ1-6; D not resolved. The CDR3 totals 14 residues. CDR1 and CDR2 from the germline V gene are MNHNS and SASEGT.